Here is one T cell receptor beta chain with its context. Its specificity is not known. The assay used was immunoSEQ (version v3.0), run at survey level. Method: immunoSEQ multiplex PCR; TCRdb's copy keeps in-frame clones and lacks some. The data hold approximately 23,000 clones, with around 82% observed a single time. This specimen belongs to a study of long-term antiretroviral therapy in people with HIV. Study-level results: Once patients were on ART, diversity went higher but still fell short of transplant donor controls.

The sequence was obtained from a young man with HIV. The sample in question was unsorted PBMCs, obtained 1.5 years after starting antiretroviral therapy.

The CDR3 sequence is CASSSRTSGGTDTQYF. CDR3 coding DNA: TGTGCCAGCAGCTCCCGGACTAGCGGGGGCACAGATACGCAGTATTTT. This chain connects TRBV9 to TRBJ2-3, with 12 bases aligning to TRBD2. The CDR3 has 16 residues. The germline V gene has CDR1 SGDLS and CDR2 YYNGEE. Trimming removed 4 bases from V and 1 base from J; junction bases left unmatched: 4.